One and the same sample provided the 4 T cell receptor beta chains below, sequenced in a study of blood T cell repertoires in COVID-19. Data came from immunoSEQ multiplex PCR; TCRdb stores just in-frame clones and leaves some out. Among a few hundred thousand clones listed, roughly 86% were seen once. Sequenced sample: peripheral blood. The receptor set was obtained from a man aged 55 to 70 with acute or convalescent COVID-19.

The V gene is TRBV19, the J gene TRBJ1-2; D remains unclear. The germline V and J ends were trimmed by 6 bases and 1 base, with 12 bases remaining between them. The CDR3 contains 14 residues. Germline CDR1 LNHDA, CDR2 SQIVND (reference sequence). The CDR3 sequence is CASSTPPVNYGYTF. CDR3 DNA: TGTGCCAGTAGCACCCCCCCGGTTAACTATGGCTACACCTTC.

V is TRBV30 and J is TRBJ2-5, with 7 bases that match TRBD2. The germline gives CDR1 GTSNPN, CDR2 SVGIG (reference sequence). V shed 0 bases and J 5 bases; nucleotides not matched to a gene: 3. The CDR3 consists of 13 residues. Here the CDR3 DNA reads TGTGCCTGGAGTGTAACTAGCGTCGAGACCCAGTACTTC. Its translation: CAWSVTSVETQYF.

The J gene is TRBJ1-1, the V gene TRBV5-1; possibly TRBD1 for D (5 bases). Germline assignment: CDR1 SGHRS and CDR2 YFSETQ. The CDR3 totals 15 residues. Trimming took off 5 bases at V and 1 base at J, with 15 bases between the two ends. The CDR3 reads CASRKSPTGNTEAFF. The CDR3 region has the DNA TGCGCCAGCAGAAAATCCCCAACAGGGAACACTGAAGCTTTCTTT.

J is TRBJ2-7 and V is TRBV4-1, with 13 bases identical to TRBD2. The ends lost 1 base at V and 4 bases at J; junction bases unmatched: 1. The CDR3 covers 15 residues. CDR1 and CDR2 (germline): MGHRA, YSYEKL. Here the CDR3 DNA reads TGCGCCAGCAGCCAAGGGACTAGCGGGGGTTACGAGCAGTACTTC. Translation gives CASSQGTSGGYEQYF.